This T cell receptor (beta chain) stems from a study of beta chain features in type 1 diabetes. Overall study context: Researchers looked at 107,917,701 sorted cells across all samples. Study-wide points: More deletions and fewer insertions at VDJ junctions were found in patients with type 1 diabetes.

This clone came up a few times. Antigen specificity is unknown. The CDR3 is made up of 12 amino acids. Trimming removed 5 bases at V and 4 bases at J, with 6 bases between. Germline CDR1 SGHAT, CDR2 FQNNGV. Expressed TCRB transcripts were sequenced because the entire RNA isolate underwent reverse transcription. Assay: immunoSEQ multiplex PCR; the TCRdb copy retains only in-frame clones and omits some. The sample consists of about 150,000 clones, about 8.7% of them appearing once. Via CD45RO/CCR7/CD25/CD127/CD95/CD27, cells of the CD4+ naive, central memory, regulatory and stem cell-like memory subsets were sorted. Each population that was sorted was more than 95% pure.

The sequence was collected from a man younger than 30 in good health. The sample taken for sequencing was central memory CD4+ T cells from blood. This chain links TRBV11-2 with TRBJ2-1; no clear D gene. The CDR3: CASSTTYNEQFF. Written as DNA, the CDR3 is TGTGCCAGCAGCACTACTTACAATGAGCAGTTCTTC.